The T cell receptor beta chain under discussion was sequenced for a study of Ad26.COV2.S vaccination and SARS-CoV-2 variants. On the study more broadly: Intramuscular Ad26.COV2.S at 5x10^10 or 1x10^11 viral particles.

Specified treatment: some 20 received Ad26.COV2.S at low or high dose, single or two shots; 5 received placebo; per-sample allocation not given. Sampling was performed 63 days after the first vaccine or placebo injection. CDR3 length: 14 amino acids. Germline V gives CDR1 GTSNPN, CDR2 SVGIG (reference sequence). Trimming took 3 bases from V and 4 from J, leaving 15 bases between them. TCRdb keeps only in-frame clones here, not all; method: immunoSEQ multiplex PCR. The data show approximately 500,000 clones, about 83% seen once. The TCR sequence derives from a person between 18 and 60 years old who received the Ad26.COV2.S COVID-19 vaccine or a placebo. The V gene is TRBV30, the J gene TRBJ1-1; TRBD1 might be the D (6 bases). Here the sequenced sample was peripheral blood, taken in a trial of Ad26.COV2.S vaccine versus placebo. In nucleotides, the CDR3 is TGTGCCTGGAGGGGAAGGGGGGCTGCCACTGAAGCTTTCTTT. Its translation: CAWRGRGAATEAFF.